These 18 T cell receptor beta chains were all obtained from the same sample, sequenced in a study of blood T cells in healthy people across ages. A second roughly 6 to 12 cycle PCR used barcoded and J-beta primers. One entry per CDR3 protein, called by TCRdb with MiXCR from the 5' RACE reads. The data contain some 1 million distinct CDR3 sequences, under 45% of them singletons. The sequencing input was blood. The receptors come from a woman aged 55 to 70 in good health.

The chain combines TRBV5-1 with TRBJ2-5; D gene unclear. The ends were cut back, 0 bases at V and 11 bases at J, with 17 bases in the middle. This CDR3 is 14 amino acids long. Germline values: CDR1 SGHRS, CDR2 YFSETQ. The CDR3 DNA reads as TGCGCCAGCAGCTTGGGGCAGGCTACCGATGAGCAGTACTTC. This gives the protein CASSLGQATDEQYF.

The chain has TRBV21-1 and TRBJ1-2; the table names TRBD1, a call not compared with the DNA. TRBV21-1 counts as a pseudogene. The CDR3 has 18 amino acids. CDR3 sequence reads: CASSAQRGPFVLRYGYTF. In DNA, the CDR3 is TGTGCCAGCAGCGCCCAAAGGGGGCCCTTTGTGCTTCGCTATGGCTACACCTTC.

The chain uses TRBV5-1 and TRBJ2-5; D possibly uses TRBD1 or TRBD2 (6 bases each). CDR1 and CDR2 (germline): SGHRS, YFSETQ. The ends were cut back, 6 bases at V and 5 bases at J, with 23 bases in the middle. CDR3 length: 16 residues. CDR3 in amino acids: CASTSLVGGPLETQYF. The CDR3 DNA reads TGCGCCAGCACTTCGCTGGTGGGGGGCCCCTTGGAGACCCAGTACTTC.

The rearrangement joins TRBV3-1 to TRBJ2-7; a weak D match, TRBD2 (6 bases). V lost 4 bases and J lost 4, with 20 bases in between. Germline CDR1 and CDR2: LGHDT and YNNKEL (reference sequence). This CDR3 is built from 16 residues. The CDR3 spells CASSPHSGVSAYEQYF. The DNA for the CDR3 is TGTGCCAGCAGCCCCCACTCGGGGGTCTCGGCGTACGAGCAGTACTTC.

This clonotype has just a few counts. The rearrangement uses TRBV25-1 and TRBJ2-4; D is possibly TRBD1 or TRBD2 (5 bases each). The DNA end is a closer match to TRBJ2-5, so the J assignment may be wrong. Germline values: CDR1 MGHDK, CDR2 SYGVNS. CDR3 size: 13 residues. The CDR3 DNA reads as TGTGCCAGCAAAGGGCAAGGGACGTCGACCCAGTACTTC. Translated: CASKGQGTSTQYF.

The chain combines TRBV20-1 with TRBJ2-1; TRBD2 might be the D (5 bases). The V end lost 1 base, the J end lost 8 bases, and 21 bases lay between the germline ends. The CDR3 has 16 amino acids. From germline, CDR1 is DFQATT and CDR2 SNEGSKA (reference sequence). The CDR3: CSARGMSVRAGDEQFF. CDR3 coding DNA: TGCAGTGCTAGAGGCATGAGCGTGAGGGCGGGCGATGAGCAGTTCTTC.

Concerning this clonotype: A much larger clone lies one base from this, so it may be a read error. This chain connects TRBV11-2 to TRBJ2-3; possibly TRBD2 for D (5 bases). The CDR3 totals 15 residues. CDR1 SGHAT and CDR2 FQNNGV come from the germline V gene. Written as DNA, the CDR3 is TGTGCCAGCAGCTTAGAAATAGGAGGCTCAGATACGCGGTATTTT. Its translation is CASSLEIGGSDTRYF. The whole variable domain, filled in from reference TRBV11-2 and TRBJ2-3, reads EAGVAQSPRYKIIEKRQSVAFWCNPISGHATLYWYQQILGQGPKLLIQFQNNGVVDDSQLPKDRFSAERLKGVDSTLKIQPAKLEDSAVYLCASSLEIGGSDTRYFGPGTRLTVL.

The chain carries TRBV3-1 and TRBJ2-7, with 8 bases that match TRBD2. This CDR3 has 14 residues. Germline assignment: CDR1 LGHDT and CDR2 YNNKEL (reference sequence). V shed 8 bases, J shed 6 bases, and the junction held 12 bases outside the gene matches. The CDR3 DNA sequence: TGTGCCAGCCGAGCGGGGGCTTTTCTGGGCGAGCAGTACTTC. Encoded protein: CASRAGAFLGEQYF.

There are a few counts of this clonotype. The V gene is TRBV28, the J gene TRBJ2-7; D unclear. This CDR3 region has 14 residues. The ends were cut back, 8 bases at V and 0 bases at J, with 14 bases in the middle. Germline values: CDR1 MDHEN, CDR2 SYDVKM. The CDR3 protein is CASGVDGSSYEQYF. CDR3 nucleotides: TGTGCCAGCGGGGTGGACGGATCCTCCTACGAGCAGTACTTC.

This clonotype was picked up a small number of times. This chain joins TRBV27 and TRBJ2-4, with 7 positions matching TRBD1. V dropped 9 bases and J dropped 0; count of bases not matched to a gene: 5. From germline, CDR1 is MNHEY and CDR2 SMNVEV (reference sequence). The CDR3 loop spans 14 amino acids. The CDR3 region is CASSRTGAKNIQYF. The CDR3 DNA sequence: TGTGCCAGTTCCCGGACAGGAGCCAAAAACATTCAGTACTTC.

This clonotype has just a few counts. The rearrangement links TRBV6-5 to TRBJ2-1; perhaps TRBD1 as D (5 bases). Trimming pared 2 bases from V and 3 bases from J, leaving 8 bases between. The germline gives CDR1 MNHEY, CDR2 SVGAGI. The CDR3 contains 14 residues. The CDR3 region has the DNA TGTGCCAGCAGTTACAAACAGGACTACAATGAGCAGTTCTTC. Encoded protein: CASSYKQDYNEQFF.

This sequence joins TRBV6-5 and TRBJ1-6; 7 nucleotides align to TRBD1. The V gene end was trimmed by 7 bases and the J gene end by 10 bases; junction bases not matched to a gene: 10. The CDR3 runs to 14 residues. From germline, CDR1 is MNHEY and CDR2 SVGAGI. The CDR3 region has the DNA TGTGCCAGCACCTCGACAGGGTTCGGGTCACCCCTCCACTTT. This codes for CASTSTGFGSPLHF.

This clonotype has a handful of counts. The V call is TRBV5-1, the J call TRBJ2-7; D could derive from TRBD1 or TRBD2 (5 bases each). This CDR3 contains 12 residues. CDR1 SGHRS and CDR2 YFSETQ come from the germline V gene. V was shortened by 3 bases and J by 7 bases, with 11 bases between the two germline ends. The CDR3 DNA follows: TGCGCCAGCAGCTCCGGGACGGGGGAGCAGTACTTC. It yields the protein CASSSGTGEQYF.

This clonotype occurred a few times. For the CDR3, the DNA is TGTGCCAGCAGCCAAGAGTTTACTCGCCCCCGGGAGGGGGCGTACGAGCAGTACTTC. This codes for CASSQEFTRPREGAYEQYF. The V call is TRBV4-2, the J call TRBJ2-7, with D perhaps TRBD2 (8 bases). This CDR3 contains 19 residues. Germline CDR1 LGHNA, CDR2 YNFKEQ. V was shortened by 0 bases and J by 4 bases, with 25 bases between the two germline ends.

This chain connects TRBV10-3 to TRBJ1-4; D remains unclear. CDR3 length equals 14 residues. V lost 4 bases and J lost 7, with 13 bases in between. Germline CDR1 is ENHRY and CDR2 is SYGVKD. This CDR3 is CAISGGARSEKLFF. CDR3 DNA: TGTGCCATCAGTGGGGGAGCTAGGAGTGAAAAACTGTTTTTT.

CDR3 residues: CASSYRGLGDTQYF. CDR3 nucleotides: TGTGCCAGCAGTTACAGGGGGTTGGGAGATACGCAGTATTTT. The chain combines TRBV27 with TRBJ2-3, with TRBD1 matching 8 bases. Germline loops: CDR1 MNHEY, CDR2 SMNVEV (reference sequence). Trimming at V came to 4 bases and at J to 5 bases, leaving 5 bases not matched to a gene. The CDR3 spans 14 residues.

This clonotype was found a few times. CDR3 bases: TGTGCCAGCAGCCGGGTGGGGAAGACCCAGTACTTC. Residues: CASSRVGKTQYF. The rearrangement uses TRBV27 and TRBJ2-5; no firm D call. Germline values: CDR1 MNHEY, CDR2 SMNVEV (reference sequence). The CDR3 is made up of 12 amino acids. Trimming left V 6 bases short and J 6 bases short, with 11 bases between.

This clonotype was recorded only once. The gene calls are TRBV14 and TRBJ2-1; the match to TRBD2 covers 8 bases. The ends lost 2 bases at V and 9 bases at J; junction bases unmatched: 9. CDR3 size: 15 residues. In germline, CDR1 is SGHDN, CDR2 FVKESK. The CDR3 spells CASSQLLAGTGEQFF. As DNA, the CDR3 is TGTGCCAGCAGCCAACTTCTAGCGGGTACGGGTGAGCAGTTCTTC.